This TCR beta chain appears in the sequencing data of a study of a mutant IDH1 vaccine in newly diagnosed glioma. Across the whole study: The therapy given earlier, which was standard therapy, consisted of radiotherapy, temozolomide, or both, and most of the patients received both.

A word on this clone: Its target is not known.

This sample's time point: week 47, end of study. A 20-mer mutant IDH1 peptide at 300 ug was injected subcutaneously with topical imiquimod. The assay was immunoSEQ multiplex PCR, and TCRdb's table has in-frame clones only and misses some. The repertoire includes approximately 50,000 clones, around 83% of them detected once, and more than 3% sits in the top ten. This TCR came from a woman between 50 and 59 years old with glioma. The input for sequencing was PBMCs, taken from a glioma patient whose treatment included an IDH1 peptide vaccine.

This CDR3 reads CATSRILATNEKLFF. In DNA form, the CDR3 reads TGTGCCACCAGCAGGATACTCGCAACTAATGAAAAACTGTTTTTT. V is TRBV15 and J is TRBJ1-4; D not certain. The V end was cut by 3 bases, the J end by 0 bases, with 8 bases between. This CDR3 region has 15 residues. CDR1 LNHNV and CDR2 YYDKDF come from the germline V gene (reference sequence).